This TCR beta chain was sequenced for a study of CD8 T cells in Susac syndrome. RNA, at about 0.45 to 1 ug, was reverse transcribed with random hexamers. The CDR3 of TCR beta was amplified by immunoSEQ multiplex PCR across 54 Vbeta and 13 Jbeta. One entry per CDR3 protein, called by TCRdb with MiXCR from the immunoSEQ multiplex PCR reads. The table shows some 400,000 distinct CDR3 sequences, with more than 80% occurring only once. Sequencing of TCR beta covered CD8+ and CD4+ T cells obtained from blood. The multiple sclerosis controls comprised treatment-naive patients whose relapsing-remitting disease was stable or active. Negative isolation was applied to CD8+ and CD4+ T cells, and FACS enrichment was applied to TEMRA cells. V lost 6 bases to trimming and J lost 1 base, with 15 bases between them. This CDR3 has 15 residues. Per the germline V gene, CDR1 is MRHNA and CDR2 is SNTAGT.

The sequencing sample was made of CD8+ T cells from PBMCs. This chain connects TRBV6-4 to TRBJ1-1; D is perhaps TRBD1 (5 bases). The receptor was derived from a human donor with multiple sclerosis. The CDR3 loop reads CASSQLGGGNTEAFF. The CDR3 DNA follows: TGTGCCAGCAGCCAACTCGGGGGGGGGAACACTGAAGCTTTCTTT.